The 14 T cell receptor beta chains below come from one sample, sequenced in a study of prognosis after radiotherapy for stage I lung cancer. Two-round multiplex PCR on genomic DNA was the method by which TCR beta CDR3 was amplified. Round-one PCR had primers specific to each TRBV and TRBJ gene. TCRdb reanalysed the multiplex PCR reads using MiXCR and keeps one entry per CDR3 protein. The sample lists about 24,000 distinct CDR3 sequences; around 36% were seen once. The material sequenced was PBMCs, taken before or after stereotactic body radiation therapy (not recorded which). These receptors originate from a donor over 45 with non-small cell lung cancer.

The chain couples TRBV10-2 to TRBJ1-3; D not resolved. CDR1 WSHSY and CDR2 SAAADI come from the germline V gene. The CDR3 consists of 13 residues. V lost 2 bases and J 2 bases, leaving 4 bases between the germline ends. The CDR3 protein is CASSELTGNTIYF. The DNA of the CDR3 is TGCGCCAGCAGTGAGCTGACTGGAAACACCATATATTTT.

Turning to this clonotype: The conserved closing phenylalanine or tryptophan is absent in this CDR3, likely reflecting a read error. The chain links TRBV6-5 to TRBJ1-2; D unclear. The CDR3 is 11 residues long. The germline gives CDR1 MNHEY, CDR2 SVGAGI. The V gene lost 4 bases and the J gene lost 5 bases, with 5 bases spanning the gap. The CDR3 DNA sequence: TGTGCCAGCAGTTCCCCTTATGGCTACACCATC. Its translation is CASSSPYGYTI.

This clonotype was counted ten times or more. The chain joins TRBV18 to TRBJ2-1; D ambiguous. The ends were cut back, 5 bases at V and 9 bases at J, with 8 bases in the middle. The CDR3 consists of 11 residues. Germline assignment: CDR1 KGHSH and CDR2 LQKENI. DNA for the CDR3: TGTGCCAGCTCATCGGATATTGAGCAGTTCTTC. Its translation is CASSSDIEQFF.

This clonotype was seen more than once but under ten times. This may be a read error, as it is one base from a much larger clone. V and J are TRBV6-1 and TRBJ1-2; D gene unclear. CDR3 length equals 13 residues. Germline V gene lookup returns CDR1 MNHNS and CDR2 SASEGT. Between the trimmed V and J ends, which lost 8 bases and 5 bases, there was a span of 15 bases. CDR3 in DNA: TGTGCCAGCCGGTCCGGGATGGAATATGGCTACACCTTC. This translates into CASRSGMEYGYTF.

A word on this clonotype: A read error is the likely source, as a far larger clone sits one nucleotide away. The CDR3 DNA is TGTGCCAGCAGTCTAAGCGGGAGGCCCACCGGGGATCTGTTTTTT. Translation gives CASSLSGRPTGDLFF. The chain joins TRBV27 to TRBJ2-2; 9 nucleotides align to TRBD2. This CDR3 is built from 15 residues. Germline CDR1 and CDR2: MNHEY and SMNVEV (reference sequence).

This clonotype has at least ten counts. The CDR3: CASSRGTGANYEQYF. DNA for the CDR3: TGTGCCAGCTCAAGGGGGACAGGGGCCAACTACGAGCAGTACTTC. This chain links TRBV18 with TRBJ2-7; 10 nucleotides line up with TRBD1. J gave up 3 bases and V 5 bases, and 7 bases lay outside the gene matches. Looked up from germline, CDR1 is KGHSH and CDR2 is LQKENI. This CDR3 has 15 amino acids.

This clonotype was counted ten times or more. The V call is TRBV10-3, the J call TRBJ2-3, with TRBD1 matching 8 bases. Germline lookup yields CDR1 ENHRY and CDR2 SYGVKD. The CDR3 loop spans 17 amino acids. V lost 4 bases and J lost 0; bases outside the gene matches: 9. For the CDR3, the DNA is TGTGCCATCAGTGGGGGACAGGAGATTTCTAGCACAGATACGCAGTATTTT. Translating it yields CAISGGQEISSTDTQYF.

This clonotype occurred many times. V is TRBV7-9 and J is TRBJ2-2, with unresolved D. V lost 5 bases, J lost 3 bases, and 4 bases lay in between. The V gene's germline CDR1 is SEHNR and CDR2 FQNEAQ (reference sequence). The CDR3 contains 12 residues. The CDR3 nucleotides read TGTGCCAGCAGCACCCACACCGGGGAGCTGTTTTTT. Translated, it gives CASSTHTGELFF.

This clonotype was observed many times. The rearrangement links TRBV5-1 to TRBJ2-3, with 9 bases matching TRBD1. Germline CDR1 SGHRS, CDR2 YFSETQ. V was clipped by 7 bases and J by 6 bases; unmatched bases: 12. This CDR3 comprises 15 residues. The CDR3 DNA reads as TGCGCCAGCTCAAGGGGGACAGGGATGATGGATACGCAGTATTTT. Its translation is CASSRGTGMMDTQYF.

A word on this clonotype: A read error is the likely source, as a far larger clone sits one nucleotide away. This rearrangement joins TRBV6-6 to TRBJ1-2; D is unresolved. From germline, CDR1 is MNHNY and CDR2 SVGAGI (reference sequence). The CDR3 sequence is 12 residues long. This CDR3 reads CAISYSGHGYTF. In DNA form, the CDR3 reads TGTGCCATCAGTTACTCGGGCCATGGCTACACCTTC.

CDR3 sequence reads: CASRPWTGTEAFF. CDR3 sequence (DNA): TGTGCCAGCAGGCCCTGGACGGGCACTGAAGCTTTCTTT. V and J are TRBV7-9 and TRBJ1-1, with D unresolved. V lost 6 bases to trimming and J lost 4 bases, with 12 bases between them. Germline CDR1 reads SEHNR; CDR2 reads FQNEAQ (reference sequence). The CDR3 is 13 amino acids.

This clonotype came up many times. The gene calls are TRBV2 and TRBJ2-5; 8 bases match TRBD1. Per germline, CDR1 SNHLY and CDR2 FYNNEI. The CDR3 consists of 14 residues. V shed 4 bases, J shed 3 bases, and the junction held 4 bases outside the gene matches. CDR3 DNA sequence: TGTGCCAGCAGTGGGTGGGGACAGGAAGAGACCCAGTACTTC. Protein product: CASSGWGQEETQYF.

Only a few counts were recorded for this clonotype. The chain is built from TRBV30 and TRBJ2-1; 9 positions agree with TRBD2. The CDR3 is 13 amino acids. V shed 2 bases and J 14 bases; nucleotides not matched to a gene: 10. CDR1 and CDR2 from the germline V gene are GTSNPN and SVGIG (reference sequence). CDR3 protein: CAWSTPGLAREFF. Written as DNA, the CDR3 is TGTGCCTGGAGTACTCCCGGACTAGCGCGTGAGTTCTTC.

This clonotype was recorded many times. CDR3 loop: CASSLWAGRSYEQYF. The CDR3 DNA reads as TGTGCCAGCAGCCTTTGGGCGGGACGCTCCTACGAGCAGTACTTC. This chain uses TRBV7-9 with TRBJ2-7, with D perhaps TRBD2 (6 bases). The CDR3 spans 15 residues. Looked up from germline, CDR1 is SEHNR and CDR2 is FQNEAQ (reference sequence). V lost 5 bases, J lost 0 bases, and 14 bases lay in between.